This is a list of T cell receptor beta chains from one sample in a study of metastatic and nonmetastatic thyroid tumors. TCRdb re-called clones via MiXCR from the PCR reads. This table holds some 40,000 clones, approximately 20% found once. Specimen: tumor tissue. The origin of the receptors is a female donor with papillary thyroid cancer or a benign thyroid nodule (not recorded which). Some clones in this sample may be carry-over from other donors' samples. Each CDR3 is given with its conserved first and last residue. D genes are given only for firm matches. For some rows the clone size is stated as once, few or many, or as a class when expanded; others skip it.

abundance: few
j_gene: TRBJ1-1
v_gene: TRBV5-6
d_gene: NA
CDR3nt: TGTGCCAGCAGGTCAGGAATGAACACTGAAGCTTTCTTT
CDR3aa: CASRSGMNTEAFF

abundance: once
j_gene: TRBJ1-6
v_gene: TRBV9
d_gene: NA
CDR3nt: TGTGCCAGCAGCGTAGGGGACTCGGGACCTTCACCCCTCCACTTT
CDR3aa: CASSVGDSGPSPLHF

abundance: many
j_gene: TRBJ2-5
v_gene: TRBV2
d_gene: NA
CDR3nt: TGTGCCAGCAGGCTACAAGAGACCCAGTACTTC
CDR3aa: CASRLQETQYF

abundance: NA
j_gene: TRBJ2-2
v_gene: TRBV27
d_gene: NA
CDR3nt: TGTGCCAGCAGTTCACGGCCCTCCGGGGAGCTGTTTTTT
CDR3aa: CASSSRPSGELFF

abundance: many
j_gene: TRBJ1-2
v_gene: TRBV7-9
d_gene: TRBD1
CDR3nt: TGTGCCAGCAGCCATGGGACAGGGCTAAACTATGGCTACACCTTC
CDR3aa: CASSHGTGLNYGYTF

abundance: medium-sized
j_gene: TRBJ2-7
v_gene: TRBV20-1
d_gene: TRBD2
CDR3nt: TGCAGTGCTAGGGTAGCGGGAGGGCCCTCCTACGAGCAGTACTTC
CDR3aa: CSARVAGGPSYEQYF

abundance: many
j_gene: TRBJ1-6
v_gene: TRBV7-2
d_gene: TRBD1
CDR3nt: TGTGCCAGCAGCCGACAGGGTGAACTCTCACCCCTCCACTTT
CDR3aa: CASSRQGELSPLHF

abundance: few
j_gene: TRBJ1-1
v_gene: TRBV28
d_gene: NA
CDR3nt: TGTGCCAGCATCCAAACTCCTATCACTGAAGCTTTCTTT
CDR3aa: CASIQTPITEAFF

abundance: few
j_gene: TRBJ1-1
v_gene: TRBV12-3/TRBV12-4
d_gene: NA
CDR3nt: TGTGCCAGCAGGACAACCACACAGAACACTGAAGCTTTCTTT
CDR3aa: CASRTTTQNTEAFF

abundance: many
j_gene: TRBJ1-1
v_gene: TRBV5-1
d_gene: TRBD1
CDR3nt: TGCGCCAGCAGCTTGGTTACAGGGGGCGTGGGCACTGAAGCTTTCTTT
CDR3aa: CASSLVTGGVGTEAFF

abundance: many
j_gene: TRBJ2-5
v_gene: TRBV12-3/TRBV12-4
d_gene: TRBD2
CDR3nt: TGTGCCAGCCGTGTTAGCGGGAGCCCCCGGGAGACCCAGTACTTC
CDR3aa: CASRVSGSPRETQYF

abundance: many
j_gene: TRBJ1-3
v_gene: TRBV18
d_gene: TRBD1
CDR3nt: TGTGCCAGCTCACCACCGGGACAGGGAAACACCATATATTTT
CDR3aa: CASSPPGQGNTIYF

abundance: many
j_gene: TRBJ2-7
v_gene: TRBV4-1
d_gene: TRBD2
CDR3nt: TGCGCCAGCAGCCACCCGTGGGGGGAGGGAGGACCCGACGAGCAGTACTTC
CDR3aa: CASSHPWGEGGPDEQYF

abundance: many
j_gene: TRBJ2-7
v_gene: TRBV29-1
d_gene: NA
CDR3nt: TGCAGCTTCAGACAGGCCGCGAGCTACGAGCAGTACTTC
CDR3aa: CSFRQAASYEQYF

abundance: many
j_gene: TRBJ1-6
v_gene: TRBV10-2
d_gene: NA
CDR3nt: TGCGCCAGCAGTGTCGGCAGGGGAATCGGTAATTCACCCCTCCACTTT
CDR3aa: CASSVGRGIGNSPLHF

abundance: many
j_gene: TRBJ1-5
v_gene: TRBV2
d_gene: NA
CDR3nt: TGTGCCAGCGGGCGACGGGGGGCTGGGCAGCCCCAGCATTTT
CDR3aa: CASGRRGAGQPQHF

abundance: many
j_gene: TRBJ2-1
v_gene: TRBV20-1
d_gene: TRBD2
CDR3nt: TGCAGTGCTAGGAGTCAGACTAGCGGGAGTAATGAGCAGTTCTTC
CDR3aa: CSARSQTSGSNEQFF

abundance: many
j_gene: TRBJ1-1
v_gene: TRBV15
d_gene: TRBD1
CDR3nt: TGTGCCACCAGCAGAGATCTGGGACAGGGGGCCGCTGAAGCTTTCTTT
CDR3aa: CATSRDLGQGAAEAFF

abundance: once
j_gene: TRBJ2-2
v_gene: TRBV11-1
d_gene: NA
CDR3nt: TGTGCCAGCAGCTTAAGAGGTCGGGGAGGCGCCGGGGAGCCGTTTTTT
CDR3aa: CASSLRGRGGAGEPFF

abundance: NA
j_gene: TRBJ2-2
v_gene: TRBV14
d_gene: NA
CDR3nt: TGTGCCAGCAGCCCCCTCCCGACCGGGGAGCTGTTTTTT
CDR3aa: CASSPLPTGELFF

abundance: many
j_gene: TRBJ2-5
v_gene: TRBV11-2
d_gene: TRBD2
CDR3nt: TGTGCCAGCAGCTTAGTGGCGGGAGCTCCCCAAGAGACCCAGTACTTC
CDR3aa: CASSLVAGAPQETQYF

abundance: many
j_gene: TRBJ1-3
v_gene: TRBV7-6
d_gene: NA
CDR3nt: TGTGCCAGCAGCTTAGAGGCCGGGAGCTCTGGAAACACCATATATTTT
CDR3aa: CASSLEAGSSGNTIYF

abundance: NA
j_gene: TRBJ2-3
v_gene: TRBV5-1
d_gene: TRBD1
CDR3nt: TGCGCCAGCAGCTCGGTACGGACAGGGTTAGTGACTTATACGCAGTATTTT
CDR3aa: CASSSVRTGLVTYTQYF

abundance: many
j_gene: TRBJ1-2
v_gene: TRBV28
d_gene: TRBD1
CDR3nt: TGTGCCAGCAGTCCCAGGGGGGCGGTCTATGGCTACACCTTC
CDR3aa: CASSPRGAVYGYTF

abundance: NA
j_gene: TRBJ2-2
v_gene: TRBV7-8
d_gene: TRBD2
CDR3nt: TGTGCCAGCAGCTTTAGAGCGGGAGTCCCCACCGGGGAGCTGTTTTTT
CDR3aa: CASSFRAGVPTGELFF

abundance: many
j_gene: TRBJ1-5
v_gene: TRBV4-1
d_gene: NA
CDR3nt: TGCGCCAGCAGCCAGCCTCTCAGCAATCAGCCCCAGCATTTT
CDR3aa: CASSQPLSNQPQHF

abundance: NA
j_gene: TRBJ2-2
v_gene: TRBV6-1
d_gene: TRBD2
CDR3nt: TGTGCCAGCAGAGCTAGCGGGTTCGGGGAGCTGTTTTTT
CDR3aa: CASRASGFGELFF

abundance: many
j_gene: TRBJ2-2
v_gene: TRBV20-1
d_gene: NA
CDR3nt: TGCAGTGCTAGTATTGGAACGAACACCGGGGAGCTGTTTTTT
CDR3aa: CSASIGTNTGELFF

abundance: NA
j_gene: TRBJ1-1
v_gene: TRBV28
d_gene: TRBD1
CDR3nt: TGTGCCAGCATCCCCTTAACAGGGGGTGGCGACACTGAAGCTTTCTTT
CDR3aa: CASIPLTGGGDTEAFF

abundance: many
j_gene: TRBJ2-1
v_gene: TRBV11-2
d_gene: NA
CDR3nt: TGTGCCAGCAGCTTAGAATCCGCGTCGGGGCAGTTCTTC
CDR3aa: CASSLESASGQFF

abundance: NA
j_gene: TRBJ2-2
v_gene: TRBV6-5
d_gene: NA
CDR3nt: TGTGCCAGCAGTTGTCCTGAATGGGACGGAAGCACCGGGGAGCTGTTTTTT
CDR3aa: CASSCPEWDGSTGELFF

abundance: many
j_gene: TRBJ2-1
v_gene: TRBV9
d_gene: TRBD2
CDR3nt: TGTGCCAGCAGCACCCGGACTAGCGAGACACGCAATGAGCAGTTCTTC
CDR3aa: CASSTRTSETRNEQFF

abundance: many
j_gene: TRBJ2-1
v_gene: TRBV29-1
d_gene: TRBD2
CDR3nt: TGCAGCGTTGAAAGGGGGGGCGGGGGGTTTGAGCAGTTCTTC
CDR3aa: CSVERGGGGFEQFF

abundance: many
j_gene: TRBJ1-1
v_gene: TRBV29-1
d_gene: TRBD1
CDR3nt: TGCAGCGTGCGTGTCAGGGGGGGTAACACTGAAGCTTTCTTT
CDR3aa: CSVRVRGGNTEAFF

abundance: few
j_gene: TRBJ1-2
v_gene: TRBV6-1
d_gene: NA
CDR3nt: TGTGCCAGCAGTGAAGGGGGTAGGGACACCGTTGGCTACACCTTC
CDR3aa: CASSEGGRDTVGYTF

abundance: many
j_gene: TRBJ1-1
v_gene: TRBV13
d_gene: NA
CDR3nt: TGTGCCAGCAGCTTAATGGGGGTGAACACTGAAGCTTTCTTT
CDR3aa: CASSLMGVNTEAFF

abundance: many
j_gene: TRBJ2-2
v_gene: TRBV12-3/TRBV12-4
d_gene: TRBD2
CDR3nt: TGTGCCAGCAGGCCGGGGGGGAACACCGGGGAGCTGTTTTTT
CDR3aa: CASRPGGNTGELFF

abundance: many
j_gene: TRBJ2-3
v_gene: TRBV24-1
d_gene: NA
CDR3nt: TGTGCCACCAGCAGTTTCGCGGCAGATACGCAGTATTTT
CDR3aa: CATSSFAADTQYF

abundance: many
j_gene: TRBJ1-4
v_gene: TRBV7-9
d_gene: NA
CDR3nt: TGTGCCAGCAGCCAAAGACAGAATGAAAAACTGTTTTTT
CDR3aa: CASSQRQNEKLFF

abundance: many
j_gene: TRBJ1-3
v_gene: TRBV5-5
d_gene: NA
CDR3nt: TGTGCCAGCAGCCCTGGCATAACGGGAAACACCATATATTTT
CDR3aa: CASSPGITGNTIYF

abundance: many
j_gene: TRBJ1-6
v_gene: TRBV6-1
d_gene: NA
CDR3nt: TGTGCCAGCAGTTCCTACCCAGACAAGGATAATTCACCCCTCCACTTT
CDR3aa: CASSSYPDKDNSPLHF

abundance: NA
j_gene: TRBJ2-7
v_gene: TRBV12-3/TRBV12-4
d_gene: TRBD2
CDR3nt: TGTGCCAGCAGTTCTAGCGGACCAACCTACGAGCAGTACTTC
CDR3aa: CASSSSGPTYEQYF

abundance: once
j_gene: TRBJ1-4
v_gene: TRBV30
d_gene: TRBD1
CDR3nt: TGTGCCTGGAGTGGAGTCGGACAGGGTGGTGGAAAACTGTTTTTT
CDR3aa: CAWSGVGQGGGKLFF

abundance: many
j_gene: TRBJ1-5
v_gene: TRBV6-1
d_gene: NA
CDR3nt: TGTGCCAGCAGGTCAGGGGAGTGGGAGCCCCAGCATTTT
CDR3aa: CASRSGEWEPQHF

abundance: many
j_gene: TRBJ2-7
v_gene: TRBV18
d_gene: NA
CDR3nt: TGTGCCAGCTCACCAGGGAGGTCCTACGAGCAGTACTTC
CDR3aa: CASSPGRSYEQYF

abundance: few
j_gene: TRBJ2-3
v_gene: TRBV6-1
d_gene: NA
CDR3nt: TGTGCCAGCAGTCCTGTGCGGGCGTTCAGCACAGATACGCAGTATTTT
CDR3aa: CASSPVRAFSTDTQYF

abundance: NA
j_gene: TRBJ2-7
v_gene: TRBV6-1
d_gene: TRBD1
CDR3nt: TGTGCCATCGCTGGACAGGTCACATCCTACGAGCAGTACTTC
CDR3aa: CAIAGQVTSYEQYF

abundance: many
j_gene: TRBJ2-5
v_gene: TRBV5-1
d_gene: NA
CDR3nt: TGCGCCAGCAGCTTGGGATGGCCGGCAGAGACCCAGTACTTC
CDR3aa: CASSLGWPAETQYF

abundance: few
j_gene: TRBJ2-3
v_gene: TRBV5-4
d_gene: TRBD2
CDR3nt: TGTGCCAGCAGATCTAGCGGGGGGCTCATGGGTACGCAGTATTTT
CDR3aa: CASRSSGGLMGTQYF

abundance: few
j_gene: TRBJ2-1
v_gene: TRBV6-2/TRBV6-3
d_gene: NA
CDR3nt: TGTGCCAGCAGTTCAGATCGGGGGAATAGTAGTGATGAGCAGTTCTTC
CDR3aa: CASSSDRGNSSDEQFF

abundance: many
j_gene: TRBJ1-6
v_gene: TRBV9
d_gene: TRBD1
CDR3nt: TGTGCCAGCAGCGCCACCGGGACAGGGGCTTCACCCCTCCACTTT
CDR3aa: CASSATGTGASPLHF

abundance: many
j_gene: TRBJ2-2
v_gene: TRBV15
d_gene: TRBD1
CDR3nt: TGTGCCACCAGCAGTGGGGGACAGGCCTGGGACACCGGGGAGCTGTTTTTT
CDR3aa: CATSSGGQAWDTGELFF

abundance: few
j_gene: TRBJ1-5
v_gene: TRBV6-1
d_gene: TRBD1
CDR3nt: TGTGCCAGCAGTGGACAGGGGGGTTTAATCGGCAATCAGCCCCAGCATTTT
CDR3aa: CASSGQGGLIGNQPQHF

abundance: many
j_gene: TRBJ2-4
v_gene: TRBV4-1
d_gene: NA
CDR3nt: TGCGCCAGCAGCCCGGGCTTCTCGGCCAAAAACATTCAGTACTTC
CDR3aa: CASSPGFSAKNIQYF

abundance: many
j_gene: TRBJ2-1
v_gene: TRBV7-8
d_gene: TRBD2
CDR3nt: TGTGCCAGCAGCTCCCAGGTCGTTACTAGCGGGGGGGCTCGTGAGCAGTTCTTC
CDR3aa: CASSSQVVTSGGAREQFF

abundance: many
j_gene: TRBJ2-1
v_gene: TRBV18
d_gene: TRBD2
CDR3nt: TGTGCCAGCTCACCGGTTGGGGGGACTAGCGGGAAGGAGCAGTTCTTC
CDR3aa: CASSPVGGTSGKEQFF

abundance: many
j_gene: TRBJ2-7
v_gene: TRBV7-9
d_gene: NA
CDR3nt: TGTGCCAGCAGCGGCCCCCCACCGGGACACTACGAGCAGTACTTC
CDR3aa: CASSGPPPGHYEQYF

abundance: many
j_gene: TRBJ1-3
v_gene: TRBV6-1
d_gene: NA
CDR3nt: TGTGCCAGCAGTGACGGGGCGGCTGCGGGAGGAAACACCATATATTTT
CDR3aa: CASSDGAAAGGNTIYF